What follows are 8 T cell receptor beta chains derived from one specimen sequenced in a study of T cells in Graves' hyperthyroidism and ophthalmopathy. RNA transcripts gave rise to amplified TCR beta CDR3 regions. In the first-round RT-PCR of the TCR CDR3, the HTBI primer set was used. TCRdb re-analysed the multiplex PCR reads in MiXCR, keeping a single row per CDR3 protein. Among hundreds of thousands of distinct CDR3 sequences listed, less than 25% were seen once. The sample taken for sequencing was blood. The receptors were gathered from a woman in her 30s with Graves' ophthalmopathy.

The V gene is TRBV5-1, the J gene TRBJ2-2; perhaps TRBD2 as D (6 bases). CDR3 length: 15 amino acids. The ends were cut back, 3 bases at V and 1 base at J, with 10 bases in the middle. Germline lookup yields CDR1 SGHRS and CDR2 YFSETQ. The CDR3 spells CASSSGVLNTGELFF. The CDR3 DNA reads TGCGCCAGCAGCTCGGGGGTCTTGAACACCGGGGAGCTGTTTTTT.

This clonotype was counted many times. This chain joins TRBV6-5 and TRBJ2-5; possible D gene TRBD1, 6 bases. The CDR3 is made up of 13 amino acids. Germline V lookup: CDR1 MNHEY, CDR2 SVGAGI. Between the trimmed V and J ends, which lost 2 bases and 3 bases, there was a span of 7 bases. The CDR3 sequence is CASSYTGKETQYF. The CDR3 DNA reads as TGTGCCAGCAGTTACACAGGGAAAGAGACCCAGTACTTC.

This clonotype was seen repeatedly, ten times or more. This chain joins TRBV9 and TRBJ2-2; TRBD2 agrees at 11 bases. The CDR3 consists of 16 residues. The germline CDR1 and CDR2 sequences are SGDLS and YYNGEE. Trimming took 2 bases from V and 1 from J; bases not matched to a gene: 1. As DNA, the CDR3 is TGTGCCAGCAGCGTTGGGACTAGCGGGAACACCGGGGAGCTGTTTTTT. Its translation is CASSVGTSGNTGELFF.

V usage is TRBV13 and J usage is TRBJ1-1; no clear D. V shed 6 bases and J shed 1 base, with 15 bases lying between them. Germline values: CDR1 PRHDT, CDR2 FYEKMQ (reference sequence). The CDR3 contains 15 residues. The CDR3 spells CASRGLSHKNTEAFF. Written as DNA, the CDR3 is TGTGCCAGCAGGGGCCTCAGTCATAAGAACACTGAAGCTTTCTTT. Together with reference TRBV13 and TRBJ1-1, the CDR3 gives the full variable domain: AAGVIQSPRHLIKEKRETATLKCYPIPRHDTVYWYQQGPGQDPQFLISFYEKMQSDKGSIPDRFSAQQFSDYHSELNMSSLELGDSALYFCASRGLSHKNTEAFFGQGTRLTVV.

This clonotype has a handful of counts. The chain has TRBV9 and TRBJ1-2, with D unclear. Germline-derived CDR1 and CDR2 are SGDLS and YYNGEE. V shed 2 bases and J shed 8 bases, with 22 bases lying between them. The CDR3 is 16 amino acids. The CDR3 loop reads CASSVLQRGGRNGYTF. Written as DNA, the CDR3 is TGTGCCAGCAGCGTCCTCCAACGGGGAGGGAGGAACGGCTACACCTTC.

There are many counts of this clonotype. The chain employs TRBV18 and TRBJ2-7, with D maybe TRBD1 (6 bases). With 0 bases removed from V and 6 bases from J, the gap between germline ends came to 9 bases. The germline V gene encodes CDR1 KGHSH and CDR2 LQKENI. This CDR3 is 13 amino acids long. The DNA for the CDR3 is TGTGCCAGCTCACCACCGGGGGCGGGCGAGCAGTACTTC. Protein product: CASSPPGAGEQYF.

This sequence joins TRBV6-2 or TRBV6-3 and TRBJ2-7; the match to TRBD2 covers 8 bases. Germline values: CDR1 MNHEY, CDR2 SVGEGT. This CDR3 has 14 amino acids. With V trimmed by 6 bases and J by 3 bases, 7 bases remained unmatched. This CDR3 is CASRSHGGDYEQYF. CDR3 coding DNA: TGTGCCAGCAGATCCCACGGGGGGGACTACGAGCAGTACTTC.

The rearrangement links TRBV6-4 to TRBJ1-5, with 10 nucleotides matching TRBD1. Trimming cost V 8 bases and J 7 bases; bases outside gene matches: 8. The CDR3 extends over 14 amino acids. Per germline, CDR1 MRHNA and CDR2 SNTAGT. CDR3 sequence reads: CASGVTGGSQPQHF. The DNA of the CDR3 is TGTGCCAGCGGGGTGACAGGGGGCAGCCAGCCCCAGCATTTT.